This T cell receptor beta chain was sequenced during a study of a mutant IDH1 vaccine in newly diagnosed glioma. Study-wide context: The sex distribution of treated patients was 62.5% male and 37.5% female, with a mean age of around 43 years. Patients were pretreated with radiotherapy, temozolomide, or both, mostly both.

The protocol was immunoSEQ multiplex PCR, while the TCRdb copy is restricted to in-frame clones and leaves out a portion. The table records over 30,000 clones, 45% to 70% of them present only once. As for time point: week 5, during vaccination. In every dose of vaccine, 300 ug of mutant IDH1 20-mer peptide was given alongside topical imiquimod. Each tumor in the donors was a new WHO grade 3 or 4 astrocytoma, IDH1-mutant and ATRX-lost. Study-level findings and limits: Overall, just under 95% of patients had vaccine-induced immune responses.

Details on this clone: Its antigen is not identified.

The CDR3 covers 13 residues. Trimming took 8 bases from V and 2 from J, leaving 12 bases between them. The germline CDR1 and CDR2 sequences are MNHEY and SMNVEV (reference sequence). The clonotype comes from a woman in her late teens or twenties with glioma. J is TRBJ1-1 and V is TRBV27; TRBD1 might be the D (5 bases). The sample consisted of PBMCs, taken from a glioma patient whose treatment included an IDH1 peptide vaccine. The CDR3 is CASGRGYNTEAFF. The CDR3 DNA sequence: TGTGCCAGCGGGAGGGGATACAACACTGAAGCTTTCTTT.